These 14 T cell receptor beta chains came from one sample sequenced in a study of T-cell memory formation after mild COVID-19. Each CDR3 protein gets one entry after TCRdb re-called the 5' RACE reads with MiXCR. This sample has roughly 310,000 distinct CDR3 sequences, with roughly 15% found just once. Sample: PBMCs or a T cell subset sorted from them (not recorded which). The receptors here all came from a man aged 18 to 29 who had mild COVID-19 (a few samples of this study predate the infection). Cell type and time point are not known.

There are a few counts of this clonotype. This sequence joins TRBV3-1 and TRBJ1-2; D is uncertain. V gave up 3 bases and J gave up 6 bases, with 20 bases separating them. Germline V gives CDR1 LGHDT, CDR2 YNNKEL (reference sequence). This CDR3 is 16 amino acids long. CDR3 DNA: TGTGCCAGCAGCCACGACACACCCGGGGATTTGAATGGCTACACCTTC. Its translation is CASSHDTPGDLNGYTF.

This clonotype was detected many times. This chain uses TRBV7-9 with TRBJ2-1; 12 bases agree with TRBD2. This CDR3 has 14 amino acids. CDR1 is SEHNR, CDR2 FQNEAQ, per germline (reference sequence). The J segment lost 9 bases and the V segment lost 5 bases, leaving 5 bases of the junction unmatched. CDR3 DNA sequence: TGTGCCAGCAGCCCTAGCGGGGGGGCGGGTGAGCAGTTCTTC. Translated: CASSPSGGAGEQFF.

The V call is TRBV20-1, the J call TRBJ2-5, with a weak D call TRBD2 (6 bases). Trimming removed 1 base at V and 3 bases at J, with 15 bases between. CDR3 length: 15 amino acids. Germline assignment: CDR1 DFQATT and CDR2 SNEGSKA (reference sequence). CDR3 protein: CSARGGGDSEETQYF. DNA for the CDR3: TGCAGTGCTAGAGGGGGCGGGGATTCCGAAGAGACCCAGTACTTC.

This clonotype showed up just a few times. This chain uses TRBV5-1 with TRBJ2-3, with TRBD1 matching over 7 bases. The germline V gene has CDR1 SGHRS and CDR2 YFSETQ. This CDR3 contains 16 residues. The junction had 12 bases not matched to a gene; V was cut back by 6 bases and J by 2 bases. CDR3 region: CASTRRDSKFTDTQYF. Written as DNA, the CDR3 is TGCGCCAGCACCCGCCGGGACAGTAAATTCACAGATACGCAGTATTTT.

This rearrangement joins TRBV20-1 to TRBJ2-1, with a tentative D call TRBD2 (5 bases). In germline, CDR1 is DFQATT, CDR2 SNEGSKA (reference sequence). The CDR3 has 15 amino acids. The V end lost 0 bases, the J end lost 3 bases, and 12 bases lay between the germline ends. The CDR3 loop is CSARDRGSVYNEQFF. CDR3 DNA: TGCAGTGCTAGAGATCGTGGTAGCGTCTACAATGAGCAGTTCTTC.

This clonotype was observed a few times. V gene TRBV5-1 combines with J gene TRBJ2-5; D may be TRBD1 (5 bases). Between the trimmed V and J ends, which lost 2 bases and 3 bases, there was a span of 14 bases. Germline-derived CDR1 and CDR2 are SGHRS and YFSETQ. This CDR3 comprises 15 residues. The CDR3 sequence: CASSLSSTGEETQYF. The CDR3, as DNA: TGCGCCAGCAGCTTAAGTAGTACAGGCGAAGAGACCCAGTACTTC.

This clonotype was counted only a few times. The chain couples TRBV5-1 to TRBJ2-5; 9 positions agree with TRBD1. This CDR3 spans 14 amino acids. CDR1 is SGHRS and CDR2 is YFSETQ in the germline V gene. After removal of 2 bases from V and 3 bases from J, the junction contained 2 bases not matched to a gene. The CDR3 here is CASSFTGGEETQYF. In DNA form, the CDR3 reads TGCGCCAGCAGCTTTACAGGGGGCGAAGAGACCCAGTACTTC.

The rearrangement joins TRBV4-1 to TRBJ1-1; D may be TRBD1 (5 bases). The CDR3 runs to 12 residues. Trimming left V 3 bases short and J 7 bases short, with 9 bases between. From germline, CDR1 is MGHRA and CDR2 YSYEKL. The CDR3 region is CASSHGQLEAFF. The CDR3 DNA reads TGCGCCAGCAGCCACGGACAACTTGAAGCTTTCTTT.

This clonotype appeared a few times. The chain has TRBV15 and TRBJ2-3, with 8 bases fitting TRBD2. Per germline, CDR1 LNHNV and CDR2 YYDKDF (reference sequence). V trimming: 3 bases; J trimming: 3 bases; junction bases outside the gene matches: 5. The length of the CDR3 is 15 residues. CDR3 region: CATSSSRGGTDTQYF. CDR3 DNA: TGTGCCACCAGCAGTTCTCGGGGGGGTACAGATACGCAGTATTTT.

The V gene is TRBV29-1, the J gene TRBJ2-5, with D perhaps being TRBD1 or TRBD2 (5 bases each). Trimming removed 4 bases from V and 2 bases from J, with 20 bases in between. Per the germline V gene, CDR1 is SQVTM and CDR2 is ANQGSEA. CDR3 length: 16 amino acids. Here the CDR3 reads CSVVGGFLAGQETQYF. The CDR3 nucleotides read TGCAGCGTTGTCGGCGGGTTTTTGGCAGGGCAAGAGACCCAGTACTTC.

The rearrangement uses TRBV4-1 and TRBJ2-7, with D perhaps matching TRBD2 (5 bases). V was pared by 1 base and J by 2 bases, with 12 bases between. This CDR3 spans 15 amino acids. Germline V gene data show CDR1 as MGHRA and CDR2 as YSYEKL. CDR3 sequence (DNA): TGCGCCAGCAGCCAAGGACGGGAAGCGGCCTACGAGCAGTACTTC. It encodes CASSQGREAAYEQYF.

The J gene is TRBJ1-6, the V gene TRBV4-1, with a possible D match to TRBD1 (5 bases). The V gene lost 0 bases and the J gene lost 3 bases, with 12 bases spanning the gap. Per the germline V gene, CDR1 is MGHRA and CDR2 is YSYEKL. The CDR3 consists of 17 residues. CDR3 in DNA: TGCGCCAGCAGCCAAGATGATCCGGGACGCTATAATTCACCCCTCCACTTT. It translates to CASSQDDPGRYNSPLHF.

Remarks on this clonotype: Germline is not matched at one junction end, which may reflect a read error. This chain uses TRBV25-1 with TRBJ2-5; TRBD1 agrees at 7 bases. The CDR3 totals 12 residues. Germline assignment: CDR1 MGHDK and CDR2 SYGVNS. CDR3 in DNA: TGTGCCAGCAGGGACCAGGGGGAGACCAAGTACTTC. Translating gives CASRDQGETKYF. The full variable domain, rest sourced from reference TRBV25-1 and TRBJ2-5, is EADIYQTPRYLVIGTGKKITLECSQTMGHDKMYWYQQDPGMELHLIHYSYGVNSTEKGDLSSESTVSRIRTEHFPLTLESARPSHTSQYLCASRDQGETKYFGPGTRLLVL.

The chain combines TRBV5-4 with TRBJ2-5; 12 bases are a match to TRBD2. The trim removed 4 bases at V and 5 bases at J, leaving 12 bases unmatched. This CDR3 spans 17 amino acids. From germline, CDR1 is SGHNT and CDR2 YYREEE (reference sequence). DNA of the CDR3: TGTGCCAGCAGCCGGCGACTAGCGGGGGAAGTAGTGGAGACCCAGTACTTC. Protein product: CASSRRLAGEVVETQYF. The whole variable domain, remainder taken from reference TRBV5-4 and TRBJ2-5, is ETGVTQSPTHLIKTRGQQVTLRCSSQSGHNTVSWYQQALGQGPQFIFQYYREEENGRGNFPPRFSGLQFPNYSSELNVNALELDDSALYLCASSRRLAGEVVETQYFGPGTRLLVL.